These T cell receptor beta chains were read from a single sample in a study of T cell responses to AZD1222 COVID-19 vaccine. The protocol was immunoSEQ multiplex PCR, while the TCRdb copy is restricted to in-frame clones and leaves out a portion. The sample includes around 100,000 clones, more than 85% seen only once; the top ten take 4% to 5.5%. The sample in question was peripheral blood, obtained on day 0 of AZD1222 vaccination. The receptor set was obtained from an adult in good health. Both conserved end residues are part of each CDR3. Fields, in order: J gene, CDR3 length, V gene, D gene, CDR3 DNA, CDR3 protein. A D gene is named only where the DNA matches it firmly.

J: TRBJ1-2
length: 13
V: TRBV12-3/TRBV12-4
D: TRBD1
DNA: TGTGCCAGCAGTCCCGGGACAGGTCGTGGCTACACCTTC
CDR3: CASSPGTGRGYTF

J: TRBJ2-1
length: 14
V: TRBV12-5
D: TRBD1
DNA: TGTGCTAGTGGTTCAACTTCACAGGGGGTAGGGCAGTTCTTC
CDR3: CASGSTSQGVGQFF

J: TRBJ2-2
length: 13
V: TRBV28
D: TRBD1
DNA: TGTGCCAGCACAGGGGGCATCACCGGGGAGCTGTTTTTT
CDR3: CASTGGITGELFF

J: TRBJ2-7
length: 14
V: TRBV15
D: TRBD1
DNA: TGTGCCACCAGCAGAAAGACAGGGTTCTACGAGCAGTACTTC
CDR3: CATSRKTGFYEQYF

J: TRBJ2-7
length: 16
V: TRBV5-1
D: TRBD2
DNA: TGCGCCAGCAGCCTGGAGACTAGCGGAAGCCCCTACGAGCAGTACTTC
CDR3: CASSLETSGSPYEQYF

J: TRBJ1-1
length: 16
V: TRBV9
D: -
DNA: TGTGCCAGCAGCGTAGTGACACTAGAATTAGAAACTGAAGCTTTCTTT
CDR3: CASSVVTLELETEAFF

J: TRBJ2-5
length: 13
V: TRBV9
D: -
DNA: TGTGCCAGCAGCTTCTCGGACCAAGAGACCCAGTACTTC
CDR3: CASSFSDQETQYF

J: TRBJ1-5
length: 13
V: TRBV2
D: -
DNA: TGTGCCAGCAGCGCGGGACTCCATCAGCCCCAGCATTTT
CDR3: CASSAGLHQPQHF

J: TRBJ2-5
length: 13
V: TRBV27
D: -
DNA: TGTGCCAGCAGTTTATCCAGGGCCGAGACCCAGTACTTC
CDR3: CASSLSRAETQYF

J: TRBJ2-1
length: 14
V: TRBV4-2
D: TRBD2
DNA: TGTGCCAGCAGGGAGGGACTAGCTATCGGTGAGCAGTTCTTC
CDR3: CASREGLAIGEQFF

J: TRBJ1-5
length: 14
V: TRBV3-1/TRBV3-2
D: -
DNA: TGTGCCAGCAGCCTCACCCCCCTTAATCAGCCCCAGCATTTT
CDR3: CASSLTPLNQPQHF

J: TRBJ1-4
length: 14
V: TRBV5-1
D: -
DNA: TGCGCCAGCAGTCTTGGGACGGGCCATGAAAAACTGTTTTTT
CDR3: CASSLGTGHEKLFF

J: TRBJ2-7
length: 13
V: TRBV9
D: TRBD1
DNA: TGTGCCAGCAGCGTCGACAGGGGCTACGAGCAGTACTTC
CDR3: CASSVDRGYEQYF

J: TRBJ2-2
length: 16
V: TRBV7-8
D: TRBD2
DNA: TGTGCCAGCAGCTCAGGACTAGCGGGGCCCTCCGGGGAGCTGTTTTTT
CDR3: CASSSGLAGPSGELFF

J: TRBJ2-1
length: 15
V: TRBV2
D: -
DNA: TGTGCCAGCATGAAGGAGGGGGGCTCCTACAATGAGCAGTTCTTC
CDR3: CASMKEGGSYNEQFF

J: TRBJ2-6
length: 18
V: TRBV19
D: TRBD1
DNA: TGTGCCAGTAGTACCCACGGACAGGGCCGCTCTGGGGCCAACGTCCTGACTTTC
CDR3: CASSTHGQGRSGANVLTF

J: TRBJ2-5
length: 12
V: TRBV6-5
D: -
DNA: TGTGCCAGCAGTTACTCTTTGGAGACCCAGTACTTC
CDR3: CASSYSLETQYF

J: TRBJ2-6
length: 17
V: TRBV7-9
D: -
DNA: TGTGCCAGCAGCTTCGCGGGGATTAGCTCTGGGGCCAACGTCCTGACTTTC
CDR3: CASSFAGISSGANVLTF

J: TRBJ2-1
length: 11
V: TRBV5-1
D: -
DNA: TGCGCCAGCAGCTTGGACAATGAGCAGTTCTTC
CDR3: CASSLDNEQFF

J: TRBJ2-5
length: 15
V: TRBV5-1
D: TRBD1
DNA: TGCGCCAGCAGCAAAGGGGACAGTGGGGGAGAGACCCAGTACTTC
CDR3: CASSKGDSGGETQYF

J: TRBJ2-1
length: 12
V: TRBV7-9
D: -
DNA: TGTGCCTCCAGAGGAGGTAATTATGAGCAGTTCTTC
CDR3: CASRGGNYEQFF

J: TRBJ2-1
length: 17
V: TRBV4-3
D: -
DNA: TGCGCCAGCAGCCAAGATTCCCTAGCAGTCACGTACAATGAGCAGTTCTTC
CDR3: CASSQDSLAVTYNEQFF

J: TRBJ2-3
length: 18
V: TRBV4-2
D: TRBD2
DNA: TGTGCCAGCAGCCAAGATACGGGACTAGCGAGTAGCACAGATACGCAGTATTTT
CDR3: CASSQDTGLASSTDTQYF

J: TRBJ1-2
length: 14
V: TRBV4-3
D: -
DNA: TGCGCCAGCAGCCATCGGGGGGCTATGTATGGCTACACCTTC
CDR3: CASSHRGAMYGYTF